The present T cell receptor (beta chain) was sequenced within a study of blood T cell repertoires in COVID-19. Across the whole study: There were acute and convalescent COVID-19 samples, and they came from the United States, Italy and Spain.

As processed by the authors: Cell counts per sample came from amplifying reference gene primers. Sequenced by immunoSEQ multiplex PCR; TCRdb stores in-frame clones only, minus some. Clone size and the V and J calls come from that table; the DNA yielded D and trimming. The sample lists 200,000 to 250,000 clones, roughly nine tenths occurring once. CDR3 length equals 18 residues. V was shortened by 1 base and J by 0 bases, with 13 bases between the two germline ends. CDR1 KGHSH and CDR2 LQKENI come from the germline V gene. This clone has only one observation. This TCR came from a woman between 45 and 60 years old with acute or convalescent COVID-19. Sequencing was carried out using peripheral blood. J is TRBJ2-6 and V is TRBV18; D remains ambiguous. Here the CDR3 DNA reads TGTGCCAGCTCACCACGTACCGGTGATCCCTCTGGGGCCAACGTCCTGACTTTC. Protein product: CASSPRTGDPSGANVLTF. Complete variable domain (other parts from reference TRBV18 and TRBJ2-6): NAGVMQNPRHLVRRRGQEARLRCSPMKGHSHVYWYRQLPEEGLKFMVYLQKENIIDESGMPKERFSAEFPKEGPSILRIQQVVRGDSAAYFCASSPRTGDPSGANVLTFGAGSRLTVL.